The present T cell receptor beta chain was sequenced within a study of cytomegalovirus exposure and HLA in healthy donors. Overall study findings and caveats: Later genetic work tied a missense DCLRE1C variant to beta-chain V and J trimming. In a later analysis, a genetic analysis reported fewer productive-TCR N-insertions in an Asian-associated ancestry cluster than the cohort average. Association with HLA alleles at 0.05 false discovery rate was found for around 17,000 TCR beta sequences in a later analysis.

The PCR contained 60 Vbeta and 13 Jbeta primers. The assay was immunoSEQ multiplex PCR, and TCRdb's table has in-frame clones only and misses some. The sample includes more than 100,000 clones, approximately 80% of them seen just once. On this clone itself: Its cognate antigen is unknown.

V trimming: 1 base; J trimming: 8 bases; junction bases outside the gene matches: 9. CDR1 is SGHNT, CDR2 YYREEE, per germline (reference sequence). CDR3 size: 15 residues. Donors were ostensibly healthy at sampling, although undocumented immune exposures were probable. The V gene is TRBV5-4, the J gene TRBJ1-2, with 9 bases that match TRBD1. The clonotype was recovered from a woman aged 60-75 years in good health and CMV-seronegative. Source material: PBMCs. CDR3 sequence reads: CASSLTGQGTGGYTF. The DNA of the CDR3 is TGTGCCAGCAGCTTGACAGGACAGGGGACAGGGGGCTACACCTTC.